A single sample gave rise to the 32 T cell receptor beta chains below, sequenced in a study of T cell changes during pregnancy in multiple sclerosis. Sequenced by immunoSEQ multiplex PCR; TCRdb stores in-frame clones only, minus some. Of about 69,000 clones listed, 90% to 95% are singletons. Sample: CD4+ T cells from peripheral blood mononuclear cells, taken in the third trimester of pregnancy. All receptors come from a female donor in good health, enrolled as a control in a pregnancy study.

This chain uses TRBV19 with TRBJ2-7; the D gene is possibly TRBD1 (6 bases). Trimming stripped 6 bases from V and 4 bases from J, with 19 bases between. Germline V gene sequence: CDR1 LNHDA, CDR2 SQIVND (reference sequence). The CDR3 has 15 residues. The CDR3 DNA reads as TGTGCCAGTAGCAAGACTCATCGGACAGATTACGAGCAGTACTTC. Translated, it gives CASSKTHRTDYEQYF.

The gene calls are TRBV2 and TRBJ1-3, with D possibly matching TRBD1 (6 bases). Deletions cut 8 bases from V and 0 bases from J, with 14 bases between. Germline V lookup: CDR1 SNHLY, CDR2 FYNNEI. The CDR3 covers 15 residues. This CDR3 is CASGRGALSGNTIYF. The CDR3 DNA is TGTGCCAGCGGCAGGGGAGCCCTCTCTGGAAACACCATATATTTT.

V is TRBV19 and J is TRBJ2-6; a weak D match, TRBD1 (6 bases). The V end was cut by 4 bases, the J end by 4 bases, with 14 bases between. CDR3 length: 16 amino acids. Germline V gene lookup returns CDR1 LNHDA and CDR2 SQIVND (reference sequence). The CDR3 sequence is CASSRTGSLGANVLTF. In DNA, the CDR3 is TGTGCCAGTAGTAGAACAGGGTCTTTAGGGGCCAACGTCCTGACTTTC.

The CDR3 DNA reads as TGTGCCAGCAGCCCACCGGGACTTATAACAGATACGCAGTATTTT. Translated: CASSPPGLITDTQYF. This chain uses TRBV6-5 with TRBJ2-3; a possible D gene is TRBD2 (6 bases). The V end lost 6 bases, the J end lost 3 bases, and 16 bases lay between the germline ends. CDR3 size: 15 residues. Per germline, CDR1 MNHEY and CDR2 SVGAGI.

V usage is TRBV4-3 and J usage is TRBJ1-1; 10 positions match TRBD1. The CDR3 covers 16 residues. Germline V gene data show CDR1 as LGHNA and CDR2 as YSLEER. Unmatched junction bases numbered 12, after V lost 0 bases and J lost 11 bases. The CDR3 is CASSQEWVVGQGLAFF. Here the CDR3 DNA reads TGCGCCAGCAGCCAAGAGTGGGTGGTGGGACAGGGGTTGGCTTTCTTT.

V is TRBV4-3 and J is TRBJ1-1; unclear D gene. The CDR3 consists of 14 residues. The germline gives CDR1 LGHNA, CDR2 YSLEER. V lost 0 bases and J 0 bases, leaving 5 bases between the germline ends. CDR3 in amino acids: CASSQELMNTEAFF. DNA for the CDR3: TGCGCCAGCAGCCAAGAACTGATGAACACTGAAGCTTTCTTT.

V gene TRBV14 combines with J gene TRBJ2-1; 10 bases line up with TRBD1. V lost 4 bases to trimming and J lost 0 bases; unmatched junction nucleotides: 6. Germline V gene sequence: CDR1 SGHDN, CDR2 FVKESK. The CDR3 runs 17 residues. Here the CDR3 reads CASSPKTGGRSYNEQFF. CDR3 in DNA: TGTGCCAGCAGCCCCAAGACAGGGGGCCGCTCCTACAATGAGCAGTTCTTC.

This chain joins TRBV7-3 and TRBJ2-1; TRBD2 matches 7 bases. The CDR3 is made up of 14 amino acids. Trimming at V came to 4 bases and at J to 8 bases, leaving 8 bases not matched to a gene. Looked up from germline, CDR1 is SGHTA and CDR2 is FQGTGA. In DNA, the CDR3 is TGTGCCAGCAGCTCTTCTCGGGGAGGGGATGAGCAGTTCTTC. This sequence encodes CASSSSRGGDEQFF.

The chain carries TRBV5-1 and TRBJ2-5, with D perhaps TRBD1 (6 bases). Between the trimmed V and J ends, which lost 2 bases and 5 bases, there was a span of 19 bases. CDR3 size: 16 residues. Germline V gene lookup returns CDR1 SGHRS and CDR2 YFSETQ. CDR3 bases: TGCGCCAGCAGCTTACTTGGCAGGGGTGATGGGGAGACCCAGTACTTC. Residues: CASSLLGRGDGETQYF. The variable domain in full, completed from reference TRBV5-1 and TRBJ2-5, reads KAGVTQTPRYLIKTRGQQVTLSCSPISGHRSVSWYQQTPGQGLQFLFEYFSETQRNKGNFPGRFSGRQFSNSRSEMNVSTLELGDSALYLCASSLLGRGDGETQYFGPGTRLLVL.

This clone was seen once. CDR3 coding DNA: TGTGCCATCAGTGAACAGGAAAACTATGGCTACACCTTC. It translates to CAISEQENYGYTF. The chain has TRBV10-3 and TRBJ1-2, with D perhaps TRBD1 (5 bases). Trimming pared 3 bases from V and 2 bases from J, leaving 7 bases between. The CDR3 has 13 amino acids. Germline lookup yields CDR1 ENHRY and CDR2 SYGVKD.

The chain combines TRBV13 with TRBJ1-3; 7 bases are shared with TRBD1. CDR1 is PRHDT and CDR2 is FYEKMQ in the germline V gene (reference sequence). Germline trimming cut 5 bases from V and 2 bases from J; bases unmatched to any gene: 3. This CDR3 region has 14 residues. The CDR3 sequence is CASSRQGAGNTIYF. The CDR3 bases are TGTGCCAGCAGCAGACAGGGAGCTGGAAACACCATATATTTT.

The gene calls are TRBV18 and TRBJ2-7; 9 bases map to TRBD1. Germline assignment: CDR1 KGHSH and CDR2 LQKENI. This CDR3 comprises 13 residues. With V trimmed by 5 bases and J by 6 bases, 5 bases remained unmatched. CDR3 nucleotides: TGTGCCAGCTCAGACAGGGGGGAGAGCGAGCAGTACTTC. Amino acids: CASSDRGESEQYF.

The rearrangement uses TRBV10-3 and TRBJ2-7; 7 bases are a match to TRBD2. J lost 2 bases, V lost 4 bases, and 5 bases had no gene match. CDR3 length: 14 residues. Per the germline V gene, CDR1 is ENHRY and CDR2 is SYGVKD. CDR3 nucleotides: TGTGCCATCAGTGGGGGGACTATACCCTACGAGCAGTACTTC. Its protein product is CAISGGTIPYEQYF.

The chain links TRBV6-6 to TRBJ2-5; possibly TRBD1 for D (5 bases). CDR3 length: 13 amino acids. The germline V gene has CDR1 MNHNY and CDR2 SVGAGI (reference sequence). V lost 7 bases and J lost 0, with 9 bases in between. The CDR3 reads CASMEQDQETQYF. CDR3 sequence (DNA): TGTGCCAGCATGGAACAGGACCAAGAGACCCAGTACTTC.

V usage is TRBV5-1 and J usage is TRBJ1-2; D is undetermined. Trimming cost V 5 bases and J 12 bases, with 8 bases left between them. The germline V gene encodes CDR1 SGHRS and CDR2 YFSETQ. CDR3 size: 9 residues. CDR3 amino acids: CASSLSDTF. The CDR3 nucleotides are TGCGCCAGCAGTTTATCGGACACCTTC.

This chain joins TRBV2 and TRBJ1-6; D may be TRBD1 (5 bases). Germline loops: CDR1 SNHLY, CDR2 FYNNEI. V lost 8 bases and J 6 bases, leaving 14 bases between the germline ends. The CDR3 covers 14 residues. CDR3 sequence (DNA): TGTGCCAGCCTGGAGCAGGGCACTAATTCACCCCTCCACTTT. Amino acid sequence: CASLEQGTNSPLHF.

The DNA for the CDR3 is TGCGCCAGCACCGAAAGGGACAGCGGCCTTGGCTACACCTTC. It encodes CASTERDSGLGYTF. The rearrangement links TRBV4-3 to TRBJ1-2, with 7 bases aligning to TRBD1. The V segment lost 7 bases and the J segment 7 bases; nucleotides outside the gene matches: 12. CDR3 length: 14 amino acids. The V gene's germline CDR1 is LGHNA and CDR2 YSLEER.

This rearrangement joins TRBV7-9 to TRBJ2-7, with D perhaps matching TRBD1 (5 bases). The germline V gene encodes CDR1 SEHNR and CDR2 FQNEAQ (reference sequence). The V and J ends lost 1 base and 6 bases respectively, with 10 bases between them. This CDR3 contains 13 residues. The CDR3 DNA reads as TGTGCCAGCAGCTTAGGGCAGGGTCGCGAGCAGTACTTC. This encodes CASSLGQGREQYF. The variable domain in full, with the rest retrieved from reference TRBV7-9 and TRBJ2-7, is DTGVSQNPRHKITKRGQNVTFRCDPISEHNRLYWYRQTLGQGPEFLTYFQNEAQLEKSRLLSDRFSAERPKGSFSTLEIQRTEQGDSAMYLCASSLGQGREQYFGPGTRLTVT.

V is TRBV11-3 and J is TRBJ2-5, with D unclear. The V end was cut by 2 bases, the J end by 0 bases, with 7 bases between. This CDR3 contains 14 residues. CDR1 is SGHNT, CDR2 YENEEA, per germline. CDR3 sequence: CASSLSQYQETQYF. For the CDR3, the DNA is TGTGCCAGCAGCTTATCTCAGTACCAAGAGACCCAGTACTTC.

This chain connects TRBV6-1 to TRBJ1-5, with unresolved D. The CDR3 is 13 amino acids. The germline V and J ends were trimmed by 2 bases and 7 bases, with 9 bases remaining between them. The germline CDR1 and CDR2 sequences are MNHNS and SASEGT. The CDR3 loop reads CASSELGGQPQHF. The CDR3 DNA reads TGTGCCAGCAGTGAACTAGGCGGACAGCCCCAGCATTTT.

The chain links TRBV5-6 to TRBJ1-1, with TRBD1 matching 7 bases. The V gene's germline CDR1 is SGHDT and CDR2 YYEEEE. The CDR3 has 14 residues. V lost 3 bases to trimming and J lost 4 bases; unmatched junction nucleotides: 6. Written as DNA, the CDR3 is TGTGCCAGCAGCTGGATATCAGGGGGCACTGAAGCTTTCTTT. As protein: CASSWISGGTEAFF.

The genes are TRBV30 and TRBJ1-2, with D unclear. The CDR3 extends over 10 amino acids. The germline V gene encodes CDR1 GTSNPN and CDR2 SVGIG (reference sequence). V gave up 7 bases and J gave up 8 bases, with 11 bases separating them. DNA of the CDR3: TGTGCCTATGGACTGGAGGGCTACACCTTC. Translation gives CAYGLEGYTF.

The sample holds one count of this clone. V usage is TRBV2 and J usage is TRBJ1-1, with 8 positions matching TRBD1. This CDR3 is built from 15 residues. V trimming: 6 bases; J trimming: 0 bases; junction bases outside the gene matches: 6. Germline V gene data show CDR1 as SNHLY and CDR2 as FYNNEI. The CDR3 region has the DNA TGTGCCAGCAGCCTGAGACAGGGGATGAACACTGAAGCTTTCTTT. It is translated as CASSLRQGMNTEAFF. Based on the CDR3 plus reference TRBV2 and TRBJ1-1, the full variable domain is EPEVTQTPSHQVTQMGQEVILRCVPISNHLYFYWYRQILGQKVEFLVSFYNNEISEKSEIFDDQFSVERPDGSNFTLKIRSTKLEDSAMYFCASSLRQGMNTEAFFGQGTRLTVV.

This rearrangement joins TRBV2 to TRBJ1-5; D gene unclear. Germline lookup yields CDR1 SNHLY and CDR2 FYNNEI. The CDR3 contains 14 residues. V dropped 6 bases and J dropped 7 bases, with 16 bases sitting between them. The CDR3, as DNA: TGTGCCAGCAGGCCGACGGAGCCCGGACAGCCCCAGCATTTT. Its protein product is CASRPTEPGQPQHF.

The chain employs TRBV2 and TRBJ1-1; TRBD1 might be the D (5 bases). V lost 8 bases, J lost 4 bases, and 17 bases lay in between. CDR1 and CDR2 (germline): SNHLY, FYNNEI. The CDR3 is 14 residues long. The CDR3 sequence: CASCEEQGATEAFF. The DNA for the CDR3 is TGTGCCAGCTGCGAAGAGCAGGGTGCCACTGAAGCTTTCTTT.

The chain uses TRBV30 and TRBJ1-2; TRBD1 agrees at 7 bases. This CDR3 spans 12 amino acids. Germline CDR1 reads GTSNPN; CDR2 reads SVGIG (reference sequence). The V and J ends lost 3 bases and 8 bases, in that order; junction bases with no gene match: 6. CDR3 sequence reads: CAWRQGTYGYTF. In DNA form, the CDR3 reads TGTGCCTGGAGACAGGGGACTTACGGCTACACCTTC.

The V and J genes are TRBV5-1 and TRBJ2-5; D gene uncertain. The V end lost 4 bases, the J end lost 3 bases, and 13 bases lay between the germline ends. Germline V gene lookup returns CDR1 SGHRS and CDR2 YFSETQ. The CDR3 extends over 14 amino acids. CDR3 sequence reads: CASSPSTQKETQYF. DNA of the CDR3: TGCGCCAGCAGCCCGTCGACACAGAAAGAGACCCAGTACTTC.

The chain links TRBV7-2 to TRBJ2-1; TRBD2 agrees at 7 bases. This CDR3 spans 16 amino acids. CDR1 and CDR2 from the germline V gene are SGHTA and FQGNSA. V lost 2 bases, J lost 0 bases, and 4 bases stayed unmatched. This chain's CDR3 is CASSLNGGSSYNEQFF. The CDR3 bases are TGTGCCAGCAGCTTAAACGGGGGGAGCTCCTACAATGAGCAGTTCTTC.

The chain employs TRBV2 and TRBJ2-7, with 9 bases lining up with TRBD1. The CDR3 runs to 14 residues. V was pared by 5 bases and J by 7 bases, with 9 bases of the junction left unmatched. Per the germline V gene, CDR1 is SNHLY and CDR2 is FYNNEI. The CDR3 bases are TGTGCCAGCAGTAGGGACAGGGAAGTGAGTGAGCAGTACTTC. Protein sequence: CASSRDREVSEQYF.

The chain links TRBV4-2 to TRBJ2-1; 9 nucleotides align to TRBD2. Germline V gene lookup returns CDR1 LGHNA and CDR2 YNFKEQ. There are 15 residues in the CDR3. J lost 16 bases, V lost 0 bases, and 13 bases had no gene match. CDR3 nucleotide sequence: TGTGCCAGCAGCCAAGAGCCACGAACCGGGACTAGCTTCTTCTTC. Protein product: CASSQEPRTGTSFFF.

This chain uses TRBV6-1 with TRBJ1-1; TRBD1 is a possible D gene (5 bases). CDR1 is MNHNS, CDR2 SASEGT, per germline. Trimming stripped 10 bases from V and 4 bases from J, with 16 bases between. There are 13 residues in the CDR3. The CDR3 sequence is CATAREGGTEAFF. DNA for the CDR3: TGTGCCACCGCCAGGGAGGGAGGCACTGAAGCTTTCTTT.

A remark on this clone: Other nucleotide sequences from this sample produce the same CDR3. The chain couples TRBV7-2 to TRBJ2-7, with 9 bases lining up with TRBD1. There are 14 residues in the CDR3. Germline V gives CDR1 SGHTA, CDR2 FQGNSA. After removal of 4 bases from V and 2 bases from J, the junction contained 3 bases not matched to a gene. CDR3 sequence (DNA): TGTGCCAGCAGCTCCGGGACAGGGACCTACGAGCAGTACTTC. Its translation is CASSSGTGTYEQYF.